This T cell receptor beta chain was sequenced in a study of PD-1 blockade in classical Hodgkin lymphoma. The table came from immunoSEQ multiplex PCR; TCRdb's copy has only in-frame clones and leaves some out. In the table there are approximately 100,000 clones, roughly 92% of which are singletons. Each patient experienced a relapse that followed autologous stem cell transplantation, and brentuximab vedotin exposure varied. V lost 5 bases and J 2 bases, leaving 14 bases between the germline ends. CDR3 size: 15 residues. Germline lookup yields CDR1 SGHRS and CDR2 YFSETQ. The receptor was derived from a human donor with classical Hodgkin lymphoma. The rearrangement uses TRBV5-1 and TRBJ1-3, with D perhaps TRBD1 (6 bases). The material was peripheral blood mononuclear cells (PBMCs), obtained at baseline. The CDR3 region is CASRDRTATGNTIYF. In DNA form, the CDR3 reads TGCGCCAGCAGGGACCGGACAGCTACTGGAAACACCATATATTTT.